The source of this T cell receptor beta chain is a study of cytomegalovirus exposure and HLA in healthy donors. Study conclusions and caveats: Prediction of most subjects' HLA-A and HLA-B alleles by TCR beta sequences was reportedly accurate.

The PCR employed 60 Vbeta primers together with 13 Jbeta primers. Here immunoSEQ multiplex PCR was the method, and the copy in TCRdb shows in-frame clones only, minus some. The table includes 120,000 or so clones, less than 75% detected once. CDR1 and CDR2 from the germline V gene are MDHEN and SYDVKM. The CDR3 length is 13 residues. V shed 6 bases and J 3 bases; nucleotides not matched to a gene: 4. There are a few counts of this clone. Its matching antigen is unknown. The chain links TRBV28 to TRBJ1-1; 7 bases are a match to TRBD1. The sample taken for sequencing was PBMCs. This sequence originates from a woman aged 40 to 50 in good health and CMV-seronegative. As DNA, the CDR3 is TGTGCCAGCAGGACAGGGTGGGACACTGAAGCTTTCTTT. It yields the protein CASRTGWDTEAFF.